This T cell receptor beta chain was found in a study of blood T cells in healthy people across ages. Across the whole study: Template-switching capture recovered about one barcoded beta molecule per two T cells.

Combining a sample-barcoded 5' primer with a J-beta primer mix, a second PCR ran for about 6 to 11 cycles. TCRdb called the 5' RACE reads again in MiXCR, with one record for every CDR3 protein. The sample includes 1.5 million to 2 million distinct CDR3 sequences, approximately 50% of them seen just once. The study's findings and limits: PBMCs left unsorted prevented a conclusive naive versus antigen-experienced comparison. Expanded clonotype changes were possibly confounded by unknown donor CMV status.

The germline gives CDR1 MNHNS, CDR2 SASEGT. J gave up 6 bases and V 5 bases, and 9 bases lay outside the gene matches. The CDR3 runs 14 residues. In regard to this clonotype: Its antigen is unknown.

The receptor was derived from a middle-aged woman in good health. The sequenced material came from blood. This sequence joins TRBV6-1 and TRBJ2-7; 8 bases agree with TRBD1. CDR3 in amino acids: CASSPQGGPSEQYF. The CDR3 DNA reads as TGTGCCAGCAGTCCACAGGGGGGTCCCTCCGAGCAGTACTTC.